Presented here are 20 T cell receptor beta chains from one specimen sequenced in a study of blood T cell repertoires in COVID-19. Assay used: immunoSEQ multiplex PCR; TCRdb lists only in-frame clones, some missing. The data contain around 130,000 clones, roughly 86% of them singletons. The sample consisted of peripheral blood. Every receptor here comes from a woman aged 50 to 60 who had recovered from COVID-19.

The CDR3: CASSDRGRGEGYTF. The CDR3 coding sequence is TGTGCCAGCAGTGACAGGGGGCGTGGAGAAGGCTACACCTTC. The chain uses TRBV27 and TRBJ1-2; 10 positions match TRBD1. Germline lookup yields CDR1 MNHEY and CDR2 SMNVEV (reference sequence). V lost 5 bases, J lost 8 bases, and 8 bases stayed unmatched. The CDR3 is made up of 14 amino acids.

The CDR3 bases are TGTGCCAGCAGCCGAAGGGAAGGGGTAAACTATGGCTACACCTTC. Its protein is CASSRREGVNYGYTF. The chain links TRBV3-1 (or the pseudogene TRBV3-2) to TRBJ1-2, with D possibly TRBD1 on 5 matching bases. The CDR3 length is 15 residues. The germline V gene has CDR1 LGHDT and CDR2 YNNKEL (reference sequence). The germline V and J ends were trimmed by 4 bases and 2 bases, with 14 bases remaining between them.

This rearrangement joins TRBV5-1 to TRBJ2-1; 10 bases fit TRBD2. V trimming: 5 bases; J trimming: 14 bases; junction bases outside the gene matches: 7. The CDR3 has 12 amino acids. Germline-derived CDR1 and CDR2 are SGHRS and YFSETQ. The CDR3 sequence is CASRHPSGSEFF. DNA of the CDR3: TGCGCCAGCAGACATCCTAGCGGGAGTGAGTTCTTC.

The chain is built from TRBV10-2 and TRBJ1-1, with no clear D. The CDR3 has 14 residues. Deletions cut 5 bases from V and 1 base from J, with 11 bases between. Germline CDR1 WSHSY, CDR2 SAAADI. CDR3 nucleotide sequence: TGCGCCAGCAGTATGAGTTACAGGAACACTGAAGCTTTCTTT. Translating gives CASSMSYRNTEAFF.

The chain is built from TRBV10-2 and TRBJ2-7; 11 bases agree with TRBD2. CDR3 size: 16 residues. The V and J ends lost 3 bases and 2 bases, in that order; junction bases with no gene match: 6. The germline CDR1 and CDR2 sequences are WSHSY and SAAADI. CDR3 nucleotides: TGCGCCAGCAGTGATTGGGGGACTAGCGGAGCCTACGAGCAGTACTTC. Translated, it gives CASSDWGTSGAYEQYF.

V and J are TRBV19 and TRBJ1-1; the D is unclear. V dropped 3 bases and J dropped 1 base, with 6 bases sitting between them. Germline CDR1 reads LNHDA; CDR2 reads SQIVND (reference sequence). This CDR3 has 13 amino acids. DNA for the CDR3: TGTGCCAGTAGTATCTTAAAGAACACTGAAGCTTTCTTT. Its protein is CASSILKNTEAFF.

The chain recombines TRBV2 with TRBJ2-7; 11 bases match TRBD2. J lost 6 bases, V lost 6 bases, and 7 bases had no gene match. Germline CDR1 reads SNHLY; CDR2 reads FYNNEI. This CDR3 region has 14 residues. The CDR3 DNA sequence: TGTGCCAGCAGGTTACTAGCGGGAGTGGGCGAGCAGTACTTC. Amino acid sequence: CASRLLAGVGEQYF.

This clone has just one count. The chain is built from TRBV28 and TRBJ1-1, with D maybe TRBD1 (6 bases). This CDR3 has 15 residues. Germline V CDR1 and CDR2: MDHEN, SYDVKM. V was cut by 5 bases and J by 0 bases, with 13 bases left in between. CDR3 sequence (DNA): TGTGCCAGCAGTCTTGAAAGGGGGTTGAACACTGAAGCTTTCTTT. This translates into CASSLERGLNTEAFF.

CDR3 sequence (DNA): TGTGCCAGCTCACCTACAGGGACGGATTCACCCCTCCACTTT. This gives the protein CASSPTGTDSPLHF. The rearrangement joins TRBV18 to TRBJ1-6; the D gene is possibly TRBD1 (6 bases). The CDR3 is 14 residues long. Trimming pared 3 bases from V and 8 bases from J, leaving 11 bases between. CDR1 is KGHSH, CDR2 LQKENI, per germline.

J is TRBJ1-5 and V is TRBV24-1; D unclear. V was shortened by 0 bases and J by 0 bases, with 8 bases between the two germline ends. Germline V lookup: CDR1 KGHDR, CDR2 SFDVKD. This CDR3 is built from 16 residues. CDR3 DNA sequence: TGTGCCACCAGTGATTTGTACATCAATAGCAATCAGCCCCAGCATTTT. Protein: CATSDLYINSNQPQHF.

The chain links TRBV6-1 to TRBJ1-5; D remains unclear. Trimming shortened V by 0 bases and J by 0 bases, and 3 bases separated the two germline ends. The germline CDR1 and CDR2 sequences are MNHNS and SASEGT. This CDR3 is built from 14 residues. CDR3 sequence: CASSEAYSNQPQHF. The CDR3 nucleotides are TGTGCCAGCAGTGAAGCGTATAGCAATCAGCCCCAGCATTTT.

This chain connects TRBV4-3 to TRBJ2-3, with TRBD2 identical over 11 bases. After removal of 3 bases from V and 3 bases from J, the junction contained 5 bases not matched to a gene. Germline values: CDR1 LGHNA, CDR2 YSLEER. This CDR3 spans 16 amino acids. The chain's CDR3 is CASSQTSGIPTDTQYF. CDR3 DNA: TGCGCCAGCAGCCAGACTAGCGGGATACCAACAGATACGCAGTATTTT.

The chain combines TRBV2 with TRBJ2-1; TRBD2 agrees at 8 bases. CDR1 and CDR2 from the germline V gene are SNHLY and FYNNEI. The CDR3 consists of 15 residues. V was clipped by 3 bases and J by 13 bases; unmatched bases: 14. The CDR3 loop reads CASSDGLAGLQGQFF. The CDR3 nucleotides are TGTGCCAGCAGTGACGGACTAGCAGGGCTTCAGGGACAGTTCTTC.

V and J are TRBV7-8 and TRBJ1-1, with D possibly matching TRBD1 (5 bases). V was trimmed by 5 bases and J by 1 base, leaving 14 bases between them. Germline CDR1 SGHVS, CDR2 FQNEAQ. CDR3 length: 15 residues. The CDR3 region is CASSRGLTGNTEAFF. CDR3 bases: TGTGCCAGCAGCAGAGGGCTAACAGGGAACACTGAAGCTTTCTTT. Combining the CDR3 with reference TRBV7-8 and TRBJ1-1 gives the whole variable domain GAGVSQSPRYKVAKRGQDVALRCDPISGHVSLFWYQQALGQGPEFLTYFQNEAQLDKSGLPSDRFFAERPEGSVSTLKIQRTQQEDSAVYLCASSRGLTGNTEAFFGQGTRLTVV.

The chain joins TRBV5-1 to TRBJ2-1; 7 nucleotides agree with TRBD2. V was pared by 2 bases and J by 9 bases, with 5 bases of the junction left unmatched. Germline CDR1 and CDR2: SGHRS and YFSETQ. This CDR3 region has 13 residues. For the CDR3, the DNA is TGCGCCAGCAGCTTAACGGGGGGTCGTGAGCAGTTCTTC. It specifies CASSLTGGREQFF.

As DNA, the CDR3 is TGTGCCAGCAGTTCCCGGGACAGGGGGTCAGATACGCAGTATTTT. Translating gives CASSSRDRGSDTQYF. The chain links TRBV5-5 to TRBJ2-3; 11 bases fit TRBD1. The CDR3 consists of 15 residues. The J segment lost 4 bases and the V segment lost 5 bases, leaving 6 bases of the junction unmatched. Germline V gene lookup returns CDR1 SGHKS and CDR2 YYEKEE (reference sequence). The whole variable domain, remainder taken from reference TRBV5-5 and TRBJ2-3, is DAGVTQSPTHLIKTRGQQVTLRCSPISGHKSVSWYQQVLGQGPQFIFQYYEKEERGRGNFPDRFSARQFPNYSSELNVNALLLGDSALYLCASSSRDRGSDTQYFGPGTRLTVL.

The chain combines TRBV4-1 with TRBJ2-6; D gene unclear. Trimming shortened V by 4 bases and J by 0 bases, and 4 bases separated the two germline ends. Per the germline V gene, CDR1 is MGHRA and CDR2 is YSYEKL. The CDR3 is made up of 14 amino acids. The CDR3 coding sequence is TGCGCCAGCAGCCGAGGCTCTGGGGCCAACGTCCTGACTTTC. Encoded protein: CASSRGSGANVLTF.

The genes are TRBV4-2 and TRBJ2-6; weak D call: TRBD2 (5 bases). The CDR3 sequence is 16 residues long. From germline, CDR1 is LGHNA and CDR2 YNFKEQ. V lost 8 bases and J 1 base, leaving 15 bases between the germline ends. The CDR3 DNA follows: TGTGCCAGCGGAAGGGCCGAGGGATCTGGGGCCAACGTCCTGACTTTC. It is translated as CASGRAEGSGANVLTF.

The chain couples TRBV3-1 (or the pseudogene TRBV3-2) to TRBJ1-4, with TRBD1 matching 10 bases. With V trimmed by 5 bases and J by 7 bases, 7 bases remained unmatched. Germline V lookup: CDR1 LGHDT, CDR2 YNNKEL (reference sequence). CDR3 length: 15 amino acids. The CDR3 region has the DNA TGTGCCAGCAGCTCCAGGACAGGGGGAGGTGAAAAACTGTTTTTT. It translates to CASSSRTGGGEKLFF.

V and J are TRBV7-2 and TRBJ2-1; TRBD1 aligns across 8 bases. The trim removed 4 bases at V and 2 bases at J, leaving 1 base unmatched. The CDR3 loop spans 14 amino acids. Germline V gives CDR1 SGHTA, CDR2 FQGNSA. Here the CDR3 reads CASSSGQAYNEQFF. As DNA, the CDR3 is TGTGCCAGCAGCTCGGGACAGGCCTACAATGAGCAGTTCTTC.